The 11 T cell receptor beta chains in this list originate from one sample, sequenced in a study of somatic mutations in cytotoxic T cells in rheumatoid arthritis. Sequencing used immunoSEQ multiplex PCR; TCRdb keeps in-frame clones, though not all of them. The repertoire has around 2,500 clones, around four fifths of them found once; the top ten carry about 12%. The sequencing sample was made of CD8+ T cells sorted from blood. The source is a woman between 65 and 79 years old with rheumatoid arthritis.

The chain combines TRBV29-1 with TRBJ2-6, with D maybe TRBD1 (6 bases). Germline values: CDR1 SQVTM, CDR2 ANQGSEA. This CDR3 is built from 17 residues. Trimming pared 7 bases from V and 2 bases from J, leaving 21 bases between. In nucleotides, the CDR3 is TGCAGCGCTAAAATAACAGGGCCTGTGACTGGGGCCAACGTCCTGACTTTC. Protein: CSAKITGPVTGANVLTF. Drawing the rest from reference TRBV29-1 and TRBJ2-6, the complete variable domain is SAVISQKPSRDICQRGTSLTIQCQVDSQVTMMFWYRQQPGQSLTLIATANQGSEATYESGFVIDKFPISRPNLTFSTLTVSNMSPEDSSIYLCSAKITGPVTGANVLTFGAGSRLTVL.

V is TRBV11-1 and J is TRBJ2-1; TRBD2 agrees at 8 bases. The CDR3 length is 14 residues. Germline V gene data show CDR1 as SGHAT and CDR2 as FQDESV (reference sequence). Trimming took 7 bases from V and 0 from J; bases not matched to a gene: 2. The CDR3 loop reads CASTSGSSYNEQFF. The CDR3 DNA is TGTGCCAGCACCAGCGGGAGCTCCTACAATGAGCAGTTCTTC.

This clone showed up just once. The V call is TRBV4-3, the J call TRBJ2-3; D is perhaps TRBD2 (5 bases). Germline V CDR1 and CDR2: LGHNA, YSLEER. Trimming took off 1 base at V and 0 bases at J, with 14 bases between the two ends. This CDR3 is 17 amino acids long. The CDR3, as DNA: TGCGCCAGCAGCCAAGGTAGCGATGGCCCTAGCACAGATACGCAGTATTTT. It is translated as CASSQGSDGPSTDTQYF.

The genes are TRBV5-6 and TRBJ2-1; no clear D gene. This CDR3 has 12 amino acids. V was pared by 1 base and J by 4 bases, with 3 bases between. Germline V lookup: CDR1 SGHDT, CDR2 YYEEEE. The CDR3 DNA sequence: TGTGCCAGCAGCTTGTCTTACAATGAGCAGTTCTTC. Translation gives CASSLSYNEQFF.

The chain couples TRBV12-5 to TRBJ2-1; TRBD1 might be the D (6 bases). CDR1 LGHNT and CDR2 FRNRAP come from the germline V gene. Trimming cost V 1 base and J 6 bases, with 10 bases left between them. The CDR3 is 14 residues long. The CDR3 is CASGLGTGINEQFF. In nucleotides, the CDR3 is TGTGCTAGTGGTTTGGGAACAGGGATCAATGAGCAGTTCTTC.

V and J are TRBV7-7 and TRBJ2-1; 8 nucleotides match TRBD1. This CDR3 region has 12 residues. V lost 10 bases, J lost 7 bases, and 6 bases stayed unmatched. Germline V CDR1 and CDR2: SSHAT, FNYEAQ (reference sequence). In DNA form, the CDR3 reads TGTGCCACCTCGACAGGGGATAATGAGCAGTTCTTC. This translates into CATSTGDNEQFF.

The V call is TRBV4-3, the J call TRBJ2-7, with a tentative D call TRBD2 (6 bases). CDR3 length: 16 amino acids. The germline V and J ends were trimmed by 0 bases and 4 bases, with 16 bases remaining between them. Germline V gene sequence: CDR1 LGHNA, CDR2 YSLEER. CDR3 sequence: CASSQDSGNSLYEQYF. CDR3 DNA sequence: TGCGCCAGCAGCCAAGATAGCGGCAACTCGCTTTACGAGCAGTACTTC.

The V call is TRBV5-6, the J call TRBJ2-4, with a possible D match to TRBD1 (6 bases). V was shortened by 2 bases and J by 13 bases, with 13 bases between the two germline ends. Germline V gene lookup returns CDR1 SGHDT and CDR2 YYEEEE. The CDR3 sequence is 12 residues long. CDR3 amino acids: CASSLGTGSQYF. The CDR3 nucleotides read TGTGCCAGCAGCTTAGGTACAGGGTCCCAGTACTTC.

The chain links TRBV7-3 to TRBJ2-5; 12 nucleotides align to TRBD2. The J call may be in error: the DNA end matches TRBJ2-7 better. Germline loops: CDR1 SGHTA, CDR2 FQGTGA. CDR3 length equals 16 residues. This CDR3 is CASSLEQTSGRYEQYF. CDR3 nucleotide sequence: TGTGCCAGCAGCTTAGAGCAGACTAGCGGGAGATACGAGCAGTACTTC.

The chain carries TRBV15 and TRBJ2-1; 9 positions agree with TRBD2. This CDR3 is 16 amino acids long. Germline CDR1 LNHNV, CDR2 YYDKDF (reference sequence). V was clipped by 3 bases and J by 7 bases; unmatched bases: 10. This CDR3 reads CATSRAPPGLANEQFF. DNA of the CDR3: TGTGCCACCAGCAGGGCGCCTCCGGGACTAGCAAATGAGCAGTTCTTC.

This clone came up a few times. The chain uses TRBV14 and TRBJ2-1, with D possibly being TRBD2 (6 bases). The germline V gene has CDR1 SGHDN and CDR2 FVKESK. The V end lost 4 bases, the J end lost 5 bases, and 9 bases lay between the germline ends. The CDR3 has 13 amino acids. DNA for the CDR3: TGTGCCAGCAGCCCCGGGAGCCACAATGAGCAGTTCTTC. This gives the protein CASSPGSHNEQFF.